This TCR beta chain stems from a study of shared clonotypes between healthy human individuals. The assay was immunoSEQ multiplex PCR, and TCRdb's table has in-frame clones only and misses some. This sample has millions of clones, with roughly 92% found just once. With V trimmed by 8 bases and J by 4 bases, 11 bases remained unmatched. Germline lookup yields CDR1 SGHRS and CDR2 YFSETQ. CDR3 length: 14 residues. The sequenced material came from naive CD4+ T cells sorted from blood. Subset of the sample: CD45RA+ positively selected. The TCR was taken from a young man in good health. V is TRBV5-1 and J is TRBJ2-5; 7 bases match TRBD2. The CDR3 nucleotides read TGCGCCAGTATTGGCGGGGGTGGCACAGAGACCCAGTACTTC. It specifies CASIGGGGTETQYF.